One T cell receptor beta chain is described in this entry. Time point indicated: pre-treatment sample, taken before nivolumab and TIL therapy. Patients were adults with stage 4 NSCLC. The data originate from a study of TIL therapy for anti-PD-1-resistant metastatic lung cancer. Study details: Progressing patients received lymphodepletion, expanded TIL infusion and IL-2. Several tumors were EGFR-mutant and two were ALK-rearranged.

Germline V CDR1 and CDR2: SNHLY, FYNNEI. CDR3 length equals 13 residues. V lost 0 bases and J lost 2, with 5 bases in between. Sequencing used immunoSEQ v3. Data came from immunoSEQ multiplex PCR; TCRdb stores just in-frame clones and leaves some out. There are roughly 60,000 clones in the sample; roughly 91% occur only once, and just over 2.5% lies in the top ten. Sequencing used blood, obtained at baseline. The V and J genes are TRBV2 and TRBJ2-7; D not certain. The TCR was taken from a person aged 25 to 85 with non-small cell lung cancer. DNA for the CDR3: TGTGCCAGCAGTGAAGCCGGAACCTACGAGCAGTACTTC. It yields the protein CASSEAGTYEQYF.